A single sample gave rise to the 16 T cell receptor beta chains below, sequenced in a study of tumor-infiltrating lymphocytes in localized non-small cell lung cancer. Using immunoSEQ multiplex PCR, the repertoire was profiled, and TCRdb retains in-frame clones only, with some absent. Among some 21,000 clones listed, over 70% were seen once. Sequencing was done on a sample of lung tumor tissue. All receptors come from a human donor with non-small cell lung cancer.

The chain carries TRBV6-5 and TRBJ1-3; 8 bases are shared with TRBD1. The CDR3 loop spans 15 amino acids. V shed 6 bases, J shed 1 base, and the junction held 5 bases outside the gene matches. The V gene's germline CDR1 is MNHEY and CDR2 SVGAGI. The CDR3 sequence is CASRVTGGSGNTIYF. For the CDR3, the DNA is TGTGCCAGCAGAGTAACAGGGGGTTCTGGAAACACCATATATTTT.

This clone was found a few times. The chain has TRBV7-2 and TRBJ1-1; D is undetermined. The V gene lost 0 bases and the J gene lost 4 bases, with 12 bases spanning the gap. The CDR3 is 15 amino acids. Germline CDR1 and CDR2: SGHTA and FQGNSA. This CDR3 is CASSLARWQLTEAFF. The CDR3 bases are TGTGCCAGCAGCTTAGCGAGGTGGCAGCTCACTGAAGCTTTCTTT. Variable domain in full (rest from reference TRBV7-2 and TRBJ1-1): GAGVSQSPSNKVTEKGKDVELRCDPISGHTALYWYRQSLGQGLEFLIYFQGNSAPDKSGLPSDRFSAERTGGSVSTLTIQRTQQEDSAVYLCASSLARWQLTEAFFGQGTRLTVV.

This chain connects TRBV4-3 to TRBJ2-7; 8 bases agree with TRBD1. The CDR3 has 15 residues. The J segment lost 6 bases and the V segment lost 5 bases, leaving 12 bases of the junction unmatched. CDR1 is LGHNA, CDR2 YSLEER, per germline. In DNA form, the CDR3 reads TGCGCCAGCAGCTACTCCGGACAGGGAAACTTCGAGCAGTACTTC. Translated: CASSYSGQGNFEQYF.

The rearrangement joins TRBV11-1 to TRBJ2-7; the match to TRBD2 covers 7 bases. This CDR3 region has 16 residues. CDR1 SGHAT and CDR2 FQDESV come from the germline V gene (reference sequence). J lost 1 base, V lost 6 bases, and 12 bases had no gene match. The CDR3 region has the DNA TGTGCCAGCAGACCGCTTCGCGGGAGCAAGTCCTACGAGCAGTACTTC. Its protein product is CASRPLRGSKSYEQYF.

The chain has TRBV5-1 and TRBJ2-3; D is uncertain. The V gene's germline CDR1 is SGHRS and CDR2 YFSETQ. With 0 bases removed from V and 6 bases from J, the gap between germline ends came to 5 bases. The CDR3 runs 12 residues. CDR3 in DNA: TGCGCCAGCAGCTTGGAAGAGGATACGCAGTATTTT. This sequence encodes CASSLEEDTQYF.

The chain has TRBV11-2 and TRBJ2-6; 7 positions agree with TRBD1. The germline CDR1 and CDR2 sequences are SGHAT and FQNNGV. Unmatched junction bases numbered 4, after V lost 5 bases and J lost 3 bases. The CDR3 has 15 residues. CDR3 sequence: CASSPTGFGANVLTF. Here the CDR3 DNA reads TGTGCCAGCAGCCCGACAGGGTTTGGGGCCAACGTCCTGACTTTC.

The chain couples TRBV7-2 to TRBJ2-1; D remains unclear. CDR3 length: 12 residues. Germline CDR1 SGHTA, CDR2 FQGNSA. V lost 4 bases to trimming and J lost 7 bases, with 8 bases between them. The CDR3 DNA sequence: TGTGCCAGCAGCTCGCCAGTGAATGAGCAGTTCTTC. Amino acid sequence: CASSSPVNEQFF.

Here the CDR3 reads CASSAGDSRSGELFF. The CDR3 DNA reads as TGTGCCAGCAGCGCCGGGGACAGCCGTAGCGGGGAGCTGTTTTTT. The chain recombines TRBV9 with TRBJ2-2; 7 nucleotides align to TRBD1. The CDR3 loop spans 15 amino acids. The germline V gene encodes CDR1 SGDLS and CDR2 YYNGEE. Unmatched junction bases numbered 9, after V lost 3 bases and J lost 7 bases.

V and J are TRBV7-9 and TRBJ2-1; 8 bases map to TRBD2. Germline CDR1 is SEHNR and CDR2 is FQNEAQ (reference sequence). The junction had 8 bases not matched to a gene; V was cut back by 4 bases and J by 3 bases. The CDR3 runs 16 residues. CDR3: CASSSHSGGDYNEQFF. CDR3 DNA: TGTGCCAGCAGCTCCCATTCGGGAGGGGACTACAATGAGCAGTTCTTC.

The CDR3 region has the DNA TGTGCCAGCAGACGCCGGACAGGGGGCGATCAGCCCCAGCATTTT. Protein sequence: CASRRRTGGDQPQHF. The rearrangement joins TRBV27 to TRBJ1-5; TRBD1 agrees at 11 bases. The CDR3 has 15 residues. The trim removed 6 bases at V and 5 bases at J, leaving 6 bases unmatched. Germline V gene data show CDR1 as MNHEY and CDR2 as SMNVEV (reference sequence).

V and J are TRBV18 and TRBJ2-5; D gene unclear. This CDR3 has 14 residues. V lost 0 bases and J lost 2, with 7 bases in between. The germline V gene has CDR1 KGHSH and CDR2 LQKENI. For the CDR3, the DNA is TGTGCCAGCTCACCACCGATCGGGCAAGAGACCCAGTACTTC. This sequence encodes CASSPPIGQETQYF. Using reference TRBV18 and TRBJ2-5 for the parts outside the CDR3, the full variable domain is NAGVMQNPRHLVRRRGQEARLRCSPMKGHSHVYWYRQLPEEGLKFMVYLQKENIIDESGMPKERFSAEFPKEGPSILRIQQVVRGDSAAYFCASSPPIGQETQYFGPGTRLLVL.

This chain links TRBV5-4 with TRBJ1-5; 7 bases map to TRBD1. Trimming at V came to 4 bases and at J to 3 bases, leaving 10 bases not matched to a gene. The CDR3 runs 16 residues. Germline CDR1 is SGHNT and CDR2 is YYREEE (reference sequence). As DNA, the CDR3 is TGTGCCAGCAGCCAGGGGGGGTCGTTCCTCAATCAGCCCCAGCATTTT. This encodes CASSQGGSFLNQPQHF.

This clone was seen once. This rearrangement joins TRBV5-1 to TRBJ2-3; no clear D gene. CDR1 is SGHRS, CDR2 YFSETQ, per germline. The CDR3 sequence is 13 residues long. Trimming cost V 4 bases and J 2 bases, with 8 bases left between them. DNA of the CDR3: TGCGCCAGCAGCCTTGACATCACAGATACGCAGTATTTT. Translating it yields CASSLDITDTQYF.

The V gene is TRBV6-5, the J gene TRBJ1-3; no clear D gene. Germline CDR1 reads MNHEY; CDR2 reads SVGAGI. V was clipped by 4 bases and J by 4 bases, with 11 bases between them. The CDR3 totals 14 residues. CDR3 sequence: CASSSWTRGNTIYF. CDR3 in DNA: TGTGCCAGCAGTTCTTGGACCCGGGGAAACACCATATATTTT.

This rearrangement joins TRBV2 to TRBJ2-1, with TRBD2 matching over 8 bases. The CDR3 contains 14 residues. From germline, CDR1 is SNHLY and CDR2 FYNNEI. V was clipped by 7 bases and J by 7 bases; unmatched bases: 9. CDR3 sequence (DNA): TGTGCCAGCAATCCGGGACTAGGAGGAAATGAGCAGTTCTTC. Amino acids: CASNPGLGGNEQFF.

The chain carries TRBV4-3 and TRBJ1-2, with no clear D. CDR3 length equals 15 residues. In germline, CDR1 is LGHNA, CDR2 YSLEER. Deletions cut 4 bases from V and 1 base from J, with 13 bases between. CDR3 in amino acids: CASSPGPIGNYGYTF. In DNA form, the CDR3 reads TGCGCCAGCAGCCCCGGACCGATTGGTAACTATGGCTACACCTTC.